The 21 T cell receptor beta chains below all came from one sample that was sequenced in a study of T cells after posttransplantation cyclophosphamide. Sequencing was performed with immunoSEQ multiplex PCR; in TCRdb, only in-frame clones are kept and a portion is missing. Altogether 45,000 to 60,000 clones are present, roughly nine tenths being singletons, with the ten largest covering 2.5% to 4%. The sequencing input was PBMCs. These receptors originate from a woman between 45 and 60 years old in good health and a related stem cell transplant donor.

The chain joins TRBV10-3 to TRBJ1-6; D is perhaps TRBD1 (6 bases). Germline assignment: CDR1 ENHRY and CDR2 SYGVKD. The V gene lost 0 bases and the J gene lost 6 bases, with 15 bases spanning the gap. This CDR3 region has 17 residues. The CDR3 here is CAISESGGRQGNSPLHF. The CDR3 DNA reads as TGTGCCATCAGTGAGTCGGGGGGGCGGCAGGGTAATTCACCCCTCCACTTT.

CDR3 DNA: TGTGCCAGCAGCATTGGACCTATAAGGGGCACTGAAGCTTTCTTT. Protein sequence: CASSIGPIRGTEAFF. This rearrangement joins TRBV11-2 to TRBJ1-1, with D tentatively TRBD1 (5 bases). Germline V lookup: CDR1 SGHAT, CDR2 FQNNGV. Trimming cost V 5 bases and J 4 bases, with 17 bases left between them. The CDR3 has 15 residues.

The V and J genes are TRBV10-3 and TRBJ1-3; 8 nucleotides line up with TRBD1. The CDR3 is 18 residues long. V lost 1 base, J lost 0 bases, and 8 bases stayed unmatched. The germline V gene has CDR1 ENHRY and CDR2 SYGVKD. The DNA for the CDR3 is TGTGCCATCAGTGAGTACGGGACAGGACAAAACTCTGGAAACACCATATATTTT. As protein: CAISEYGTGQNSGNTIYF.

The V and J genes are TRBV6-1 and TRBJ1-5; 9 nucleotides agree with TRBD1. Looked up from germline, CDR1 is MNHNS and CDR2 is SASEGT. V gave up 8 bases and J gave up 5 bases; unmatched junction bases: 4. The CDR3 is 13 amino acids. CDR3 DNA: TGTGCCAGCGCGACAGGGGGTGATCAGCCCCAGCATTTT. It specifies CASATGGDQPQHF.

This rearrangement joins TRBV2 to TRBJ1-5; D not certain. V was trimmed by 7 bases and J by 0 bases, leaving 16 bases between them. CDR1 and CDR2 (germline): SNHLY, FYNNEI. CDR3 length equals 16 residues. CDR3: CASTLLQKYSNQPQHF. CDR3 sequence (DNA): TGTGCCAGCACCCTCCTACAGAAGTATAGCAATCAGCCCCAGCATTTT.

CDR3: CASSPVSGSTGNEQFF. The CDR3 nucleotides are TGCGCCAGCAGCCCAGTTAGCGGGAGTACCGGGAATGAGCAGTTCTTC. The gene calls are TRBV4-1 and TRBJ2-1; 9 bases are shared with TRBD2. Losses at the gene ends were 4 bases for V and 7 bases for J; bases not matched to a gene: 11. CDR1 and CDR2 from the germline V gene are MGHRA and YSYEKL. The CDR3 consists of 16 residues.

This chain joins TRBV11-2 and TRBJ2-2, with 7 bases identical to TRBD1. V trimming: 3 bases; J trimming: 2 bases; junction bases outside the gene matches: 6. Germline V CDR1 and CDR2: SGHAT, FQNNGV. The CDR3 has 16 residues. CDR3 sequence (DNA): TGTGCCAGCAGCTTCCGGCAGGGGGATAACACCGGGGAGCTGTTTTTT. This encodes CASSFRQGDNTGELFF. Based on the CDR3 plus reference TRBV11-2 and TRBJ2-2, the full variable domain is EAGVAQSPRYKIIEKRQSVAFWCNPISGHATLYWYQQILGQGPKLLIQFQNNGVVDDSQLPKDRFSAERLKGVDSTLKIQPAKLEDSAVYLCASSFRQGDNTGELFFGEGSRLTVL.

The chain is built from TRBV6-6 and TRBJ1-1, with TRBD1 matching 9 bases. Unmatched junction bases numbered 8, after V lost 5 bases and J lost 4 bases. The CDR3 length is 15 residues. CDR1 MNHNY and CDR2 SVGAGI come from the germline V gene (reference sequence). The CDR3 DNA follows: TGTGCCAGCAGTGTCTCACCGGGACAGGGCACTGAAGCTTTCTTT. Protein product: CASSVSPGQGTEAFF.

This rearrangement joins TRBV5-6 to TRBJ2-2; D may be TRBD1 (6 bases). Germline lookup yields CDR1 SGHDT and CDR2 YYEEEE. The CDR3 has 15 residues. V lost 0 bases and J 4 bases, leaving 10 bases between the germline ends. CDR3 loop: CASSLAHRATGELFF. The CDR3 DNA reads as TGTGCCAGCAGCTTGGCTCACAGGGCCACCGGGGAGCTGTTTTTT.

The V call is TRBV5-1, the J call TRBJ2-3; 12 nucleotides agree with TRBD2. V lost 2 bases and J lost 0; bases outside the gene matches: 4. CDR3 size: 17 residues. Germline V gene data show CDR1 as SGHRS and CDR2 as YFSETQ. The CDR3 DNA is TGCGCCAGCAGCTTTAGGACTAGCGGGACTAGCACAGATACGCAGTATTTT. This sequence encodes CASSFRTSGTSTDTQYF.

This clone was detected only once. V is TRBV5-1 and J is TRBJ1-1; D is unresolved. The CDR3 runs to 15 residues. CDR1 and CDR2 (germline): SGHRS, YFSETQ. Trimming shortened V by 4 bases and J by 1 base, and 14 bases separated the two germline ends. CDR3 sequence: CASSRTDGRNTEAFF. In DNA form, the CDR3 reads TGCGCCAGCAGCAGGACCGACGGGAGGAACACTGAAGCTTTCTTT.

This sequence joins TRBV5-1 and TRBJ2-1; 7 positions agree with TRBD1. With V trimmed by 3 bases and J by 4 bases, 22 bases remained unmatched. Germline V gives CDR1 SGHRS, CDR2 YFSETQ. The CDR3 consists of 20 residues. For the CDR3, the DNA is TGCGCCAGCAGCTCCAAGGTCGACAGGGAATCAGTAAGGCTTTACAATGAGCAGTTCTTC. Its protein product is CASSSKVDRESVRLYNEQFF.

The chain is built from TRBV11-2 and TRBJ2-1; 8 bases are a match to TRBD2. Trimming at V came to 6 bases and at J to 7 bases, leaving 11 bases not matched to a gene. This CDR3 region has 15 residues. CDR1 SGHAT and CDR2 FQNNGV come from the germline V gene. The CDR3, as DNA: TGTGCCAGCAGGTTTCCGGGAGGGCCGGGGAATGAGCAGTTCTTC. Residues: CASRFPGGPGNEQFF.

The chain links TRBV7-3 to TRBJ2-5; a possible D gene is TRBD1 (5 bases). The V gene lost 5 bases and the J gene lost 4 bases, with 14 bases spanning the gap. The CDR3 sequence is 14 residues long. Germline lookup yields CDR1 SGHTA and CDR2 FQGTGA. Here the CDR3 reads CASSLGQRGETQYF. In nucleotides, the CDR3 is TGTGCCAGCAGCCTCGGGCAAAGGGGAGAGACCCAGTACTTC. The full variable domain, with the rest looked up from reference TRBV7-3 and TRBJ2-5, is GAGVSQTPSNKVTEKGKYVELRCDPISGHTALYWYRQSLGQGPEFLIYFQGTGAADDSGLPNDRFFAVRPEGSVSTLKIQRTERGDSAVYLCASSLGQRGETQYFGPGTRLLVL.

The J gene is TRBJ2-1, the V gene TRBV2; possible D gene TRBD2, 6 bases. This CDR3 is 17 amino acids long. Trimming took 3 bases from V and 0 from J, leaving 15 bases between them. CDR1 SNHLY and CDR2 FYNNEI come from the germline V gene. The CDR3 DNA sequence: TGTGCCAGCAGTGATGGGAGGACCGTGAGCTCCTACAATGAGCAGTTCTTC. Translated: CASSDGRTVSSYNEQFF. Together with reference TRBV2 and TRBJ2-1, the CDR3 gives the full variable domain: EPEVTQTPSHQVTQMGQEVILRCVPISNHLYFYWYRQILGQKVEFLVSFYNNEISEKSEIFDDQFSVERPDGSNFTLKIRSTKLEDSAMYFCASSDGRTVSSYNEQFFGPGTRLTVL.

CDR3 sequence (DNA): TGTGCCAGCAACCAACCAGGGATCGGTGAAGCTTTCTTT. Translated: CASNQPGIGEAFF. The chain combines TRBV27 with TRBJ1-1, with D perhaps matching TRBD1 (5 bases). Trimming stripped 7 bases from V and 7 bases from J, with 16 bases between. Germline CDR1 is MNHEY and CDR2 is SMNVEV (reference sequence). The length of the CDR3 is 13 residues.

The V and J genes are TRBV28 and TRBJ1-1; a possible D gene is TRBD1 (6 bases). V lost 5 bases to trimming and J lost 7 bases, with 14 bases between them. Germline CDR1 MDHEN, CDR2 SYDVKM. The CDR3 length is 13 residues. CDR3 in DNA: TGTGCCAGCAGTATCCGACAGGAGAATGAAGCTTTCTTT. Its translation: CASSIRQENEAFF.

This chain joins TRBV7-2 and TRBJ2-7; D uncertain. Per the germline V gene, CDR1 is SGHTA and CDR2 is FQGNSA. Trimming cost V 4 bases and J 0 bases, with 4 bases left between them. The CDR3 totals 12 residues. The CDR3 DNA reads TGTGCCAGCAGCTACTCCTCCTACGAGCAGTACTTC. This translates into CASSYSSYEQYF.

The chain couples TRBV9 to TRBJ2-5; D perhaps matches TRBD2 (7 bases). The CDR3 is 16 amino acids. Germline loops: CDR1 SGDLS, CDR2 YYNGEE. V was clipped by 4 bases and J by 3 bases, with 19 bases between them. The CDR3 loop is CASSPFQGLAEETQYF. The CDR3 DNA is TGTGCCAGCAGCCCTTTTCAGGGGCTAGCGGAAGAGACCCAGTACTTC.

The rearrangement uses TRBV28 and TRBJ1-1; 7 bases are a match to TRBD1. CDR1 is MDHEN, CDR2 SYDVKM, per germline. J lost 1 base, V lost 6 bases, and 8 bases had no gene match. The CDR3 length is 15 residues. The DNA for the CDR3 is TGTGCCAGCAGCCTCCCCCGGGACAGGAACACTGAAGCTTTCTTT. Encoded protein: CASSLPRDRNTEAFF.

The CDR3 DNA is TGCGCCAGCAGGCGGACTGAGAACACCGGGGAGCTGTTTTTT. Residues: CASRRTENTGELFF. This rearrangement joins TRBV5-1 to TRBJ2-2; a possible D gene is TRBD2 (5 bases). Per germline, CDR1 SGHRS and CDR2 YFSETQ. The CDR3 contains 14 residues. Trimming took 5 bases from V and 1 from J, leaving 9 bases between them.